These 12 T cell receptor beta chains were all obtained from the same sample, sequenced in a study of T cell responses to AZD1222 COVID-19 vaccine. Here immunoSEQ multiplex PCR was the method, and the copy in TCRdb shows in-frame clones only, minus some. The data show 150,000 to 200,000 clones, around 94% seen once. This specimen consisted of peripheral blood, obtained 28 days after the second AZD1222 dose. Every receptor here comes from an adult who received the AZD1222 COVID-19 vaccine.

The J gene is TRBJ1-5, the V gene TRBV6-6; D uncertain. Deletions cut 2 bases from V and 7 bases from J, with 12 bases between. Germline-derived CDR1 and CDR2 are MNHNY and SVGAGI (reference sequence). The CDR3 is made up of 14 amino acids. CDR3 DNA sequence: TGTGCCAGCAGTTACGGGGAGGGTTGGCAGCCCCAGCATTTT. Its protein product is CASSYGEGWQPQHF.

J is TRBJ1-4 and V is TRBV5-8; D might be TRBD1 (6 bases). The CDR3 spans 17 residues. Trimming removed 0 bases at V and 0 bases at J, with 12 bases between. Germline V gene sequence: CDR1 SGHTS, CDR2 YDEGEE. In DNA form, the CDR3 reads TGTGCCAGCAGCTTGGCGGCAGGGGATGCAACTAATGAAAAACTGTTTTTT. Translation gives CASSLAAGDATNEKLFF.

This clone has only one observation. V and J are TRBV5-8 and TRBJ1-2; the match to TRBD1 covers 9 bases. The CDR3 extends over 15 amino acids. In germline, CDR1 is SGHTS, CDR2 YDEGEE. With 5 bases clipped from V and 8 bases from J, the junction kept 13 bases outside the gene matches. The chain's CDR3 is CASRQTTGTGYGYTF. Here the CDR3 DNA reads TGTGCCAGCAGGCAGACGACCGGGACAGGGTACGGCTACACCTTC.

J is TRBJ2-1 and V is TRBV7-8; 11 bases fit TRBD2. The length of the CDR3 is 16 residues. Germline trimming cut 4 bases from V and 6 bases from J; bases unmatched to any gene: 8. The V gene's germline CDR1 is SGHVS and CDR2 FQNEAQ. CDR3 nucleotide sequence: TGTGCCAGCAGCTCCCTGACTAGCGGGACTCTCAATGAGCAGTTCTTC. Translation: CASSSLTSGTLNEQFF.

This clone was observed once. The chain combines TRBV4-1 with TRBJ1-1; D is undetermined. V was cut by 4 bases and J by 2 bases, with 11 bases left in between. CDR1 and CDR2 (germline): MGHRA, YSYEKL. This CDR3 is built from 14 residues. For the CDR3, the DNA is TGCGCCAGCAGCCTCTTTAGACTTAACACTGAAGCTTTCTTT. This codes for CASSLFRLNTEAFF.

The rearrangement links TRBV18 to TRBJ2-3; 8 bases are a match to TRBD2. J lost 3 bases, V lost 6 bases, and 11 bases had no gene match. Germline loops: CDR1 KGHSH, CDR2 LQKENI. The CDR3 runs 16 residues. The CDR3 DNA reads as TGTGCCAGCTCCTCCGGAGCGGGGGCACGGACAGATACGCAGTATTTT. Its protein product is CASSSGAGARTDTQYF.

The rearrangement links TRBV5-1 to TRBJ2-7; 8 bases fit TRBD1. The CDR3 is made up of 16 amino acids. The J segment lost 5 bases and the V segment lost 0 bases, leaving 10 bases of the junction unmatched. Germline-derived CDR1 and CDR2 are SGHRS and YFSETQ. CDR3 sequence: CASSLGTGLRRNEQYF. The CDR3 DNA reads TGCGCCAGCAGCTTGGGGACAGGGCTTCGCCGGAACGAGCAGTACTTC.

The gene calls are TRBV28 and TRBJ2-7, with TRBD1 as a possible D gene (5 bases). The germline V and J ends were trimmed by 6 bases and 2 bases, with 14 bases remaining between them. This CDR3 is 14 amino acids long. The germline V gene has CDR1 MDHEN and CDR2 SYDVKM. Here the CDR3 DNA reads TGTGCCAGCAGCCCCTTGACAGTTACCTACGAGCAGTACTTC. It yields the protein CASSPLTVTYEQYF.

This clone appeared once. V is TRBV27 and J is TRBJ2-7; possible D gene TRBD1, 5 bases. Looked up from germline, CDR1 is MNHEY and CDR2 is SMNVEV (reference sequence). The CDR3 has 12 residues. Between the trimmed V and J ends, which lost 5 bases and 3 bases, there was a span of 8 bases. CDR3 DNA sequence: TGTGCCAGCAGTCGTCAGGGCTACGAGCAGTACTTC. It is translated as CASSRQGYEQYF.

This chain links TRBV7-9 with TRBJ1-1; 7 nucleotides match TRBD1. After removal of 5 bases from V and 6 bases from J, the junction contained 6 bases not matched to a gene. This CDR3 has 13 residues. CDR1 and CDR2 from the germline V gene are SEHNR and FQNEAQ (reference sequence). For the CDR3, the DNA is TGTGCCAGCAGCGGACAGGCTAGGGCTGAAGCTTTCTTT. Encoded protein: CASSGQARAEAFF. Looking up the rest from reference TRBV7-9 and TRBJ1-1 gives the full variable domain: DTGVSQNPRHKITKRGQNVTFRCDPISEHNRLYWYRQTLGQGPEFLTYFQNEAQLEKSRLLSDRFSAERPKGSFSTLEIQRTEQGDSAMYLCASSGQARAEAFFGQGTRLTVV.

This chain connects TRBV7-9 to TRBJ2-7; 9 nucleotides align to TRBD2. The germline gives CDR1 SEHNR, CDR2 FQNEAQ (reference sequence). With V trimmed by 4 bases and J by 3 bases, 7 bases remained unmatched. The CDR3 contains 15 residues. The CDR3 DNA reads TGTGCCAGCAGCTCCCCTAGCGGGAAGGTCTACGAGCAGTACTTC. This codes for CASSSPSGKVYEQYF.

This clone appeared a few times. The chain is built from TRBV28 and TRBJ2-7; TRBD1 matches 10 bases. The J segment lost 6 bases and the V segment lost 2 bases, leaving 7 bases of the junction unmatched. The CDR3 is 15 amino acids. Germline V gene sequence: CDR1 MDHEN, CDR2 SYDVKM. The chain's CDR3 is CASSLPLTGGLEQYF. For the CDR3, the DNA is TGTGCCAGCAGTTTACCCCTGACAGGGGGCCTCGAGCAGTACTTC. Based on the CDR3 plus reference TRBV28 and TRBJ2-7, the full variable domain is DVKVTQSSRYLVKRTGEKVFLECVQDMDHENMFWYRQDPGLGLRLIYFSYDVKMKEKGDIPEGYSVSREKKERFSLILESASTNQTSMYLCASSLPLTGGLEQYFGPGTRLTVT.